A single T cell receptor (beta chain) is shown here with its context. What it binds is unknown. Some clones are missing from TCRdb's copy, which holds only in-frame ones; the method was immunoSEQ multiplex PCR. The table includes more than 15,000 clones, around 80% detected once. The sample comes from a study of somatic mutations in cytotoxic T cells in rheumatoid arthritis. Study information: The researchers flow-sorted some T-cell populations stained with V beta antibodies and got nearly 100% purity, and these included V beta1+ cells sequenced for TCRB. Study-wide findings and caveats: The slight TRBV07 underrepresentation in rheumatoid arthritis patients received no adjustment for multiple comparisons. The CD8+ clonality of rheumatoid arthritis patients increased with age, whereas that of healthy controls did not. Unknown were the antigen targets of the expanded CD8+ clones.

V gave up 8 bases and J gave up 0 bases; unmatched junction bases: 2. This CDR3 has 13 residues. Germline CDR1 is SGHTA and CDR2 is FQGNSA. V is TRBV7-2 and J is TRBJ2-3; 7 positions agree with TRBD2. Source material: CD8+ T cells sorted from blood. This clonotype originated in an adult with rheumatoid arthritis. The CDR3 sequence: CASGRGSTDTQYF. CDR3 DNA: TGTGCCAGCGGGCGGGGGAGCACAGATACGCAGTATTTT. The whole variable domain, remainder taken from reference TRBV7-2 and TRBJ2-3, is GAGVSQSPSNKVTEKGKDVELRCDPISGHTALYWYRQSLGQGLEFLIYFQGNSAPDKSGLPSDRFSAERTGGSVSTLTIQRTQQEDSAVYLCASGRGSTDTQYFGPGTRLTVL.